This entry lists 29 T cell receptor beta chains sequenced from one sample in a study of spatial heterogeneity in lung cancer. Stated time point: sample taken at primary tumor resection. TCRs were sequenced from unsorted whole RNA of tumor, nontumor lung or PBMC. TCRdb passed the 5' RACE reads through MiXCR, listing each CDR3 protein once. The sample lists 85,000 to 100,000 distinct CDR3 sequences, around 12% occurring once. This sample comprised PBMCs, obtained at surgery. These receptors were taken from a male donor with early-stage non-small cell lung cancer.

The rearrangement joins TRBV4-3 to TRBJ2-7; no firm D call. Germline CDR1 is LGHNA and CDR2 is YSLEER. This CDR3 is built from 15 residues. V lost 0 bases and J 3 bases, leaving 12 bases between the germline ends. The CDR3, as DNA: TGCGCCAGCAGCCAAGACGGCAGTCCTTACTACGAGCAGTACTTC. Its translation is CASSQDGSPYYEQYF.

The chain employs TRBV6-1 and TRBJ1-1; D uncertain. CDR1 and CDR2 from the germline V gene are MNHNS and SASEGT. Trimming took off 5 bases at V and 1 base at J, with 8 bases between the two ends. There are 13 residues in the CDR3. The CDR3 here is CASSREGNTEAFF. The DNA of the CDR3 is TGTGCCAGCAGTCGGGAGGGGAACACTGAAGCTTTCTTT.

This clonotype was seen more than once but under ten times. This chain links TRBV12-3 or TRBV12-4 with TRBJ2-5; 8 bases agree with TRBD2. This CDR3 contains 15 residues. V shed 5 bases, J shed 2 bases, and the junction held 7 bases outside the gene matches. The DNA for the CDR3 is TGTGCCAGCAGTCTTAGACTAGCGCCACAAGAGACCCAGTACTTC. Translated, it gives CASSLRLAPQETQYF.

This clonotype has a handful of counts. The chain recombines TRBV10-3 with TRBJ2-3; D is possibly TRBD2 (6 bases). Trimming left V 7 bases short and J 1 base short, with 12 bases between. The germline V gene encodes CDR1 ENHRY and CDR2 SYGVKD. This CDR3 comprises 14 residues. CDR3 DNA: TGTGCCATCACCGGCGGGACGGGCACAGATACGCAGTATTTT. It yields the protein CAITGGTGTDTQYF.

The chain has TRBV27 and TRBJ1-6; perhaps TRBD1 as D (5 bases). The germline V and J ends were trimmed by 3 bases and 10 bases, with 13 bases remaining between them. Germline CDR1 and CDR2: MNHEY and SMNVEV (reference sequence). This CDR3 comprises 14 residues. The CDR3 sequence is CASSLEQGQSPLHF. CDR3 nucleotides: TGTGCCAGCAGTTTGGAGCAGGGTCAATCACCCCTCCACTTT.

This clonotype was counted between two and nine times. This rearrangement joins TRBV6-5 to TRBJ1-2, with D possibly matching TRBD1 (6 bases). The V and J ends lost 3 bases and 7 bases respectively, with 12 bases between them. The germline CDR1 and CDR2 sequences are MNHEY and SVGAGI. CDR3 length: 13 residues. The CDR3 sequence is CASSYSDRSGYTF. CDR3 sequence (DNA): TGTGCCAGCAGTTATTCCGACAGGTCTGGCTACACCTTC.

In its sample, this clonotype was seen a few times. V is TRBV30 and J is TRBJ2-5; no definite D call. The CDR3 is 11 amino acids. Germline assignment: CDR1 GTSNPN and CDR2 SVGIG (reference sequence). The germline V and J ends were trimmed by 0 bases and 1 base, with 0 bases remaining between them. CDR3 bases: TGTGCCTGGAGTGTCCAAGAGACCCAGTACTTC. Residues: CAWSVQETQYF. The entire variable domain, with the rest obtained from reference TRBV30 and TRBJ2-5, is as follows: SQTIHQWPATLVQPVGSPLSLECTVEGTSNPNLYWYRQAAGRGLQLLFYSVGIGQISSEVPQNLSASRPQDRQFILSSKKLLLSDSGFYLCAWSVQETQYFGPGTRLLVL.

This clonotype was detected many times. The CDR3 here is CASSLGLSGGRSTDTQYF. The CDR3 region has the DNA TGCGCCAGCAGCTTGGGCCTTAGCGGGGGAAGAAGCACAGATACGCAGTATTTT. The J gene is TRBJ2-3, the V gene TRBV5-1; 9 bases align to TRBD2. Looked up from germline, CDR1 is SGHRS and CDR2 is YFSETQ. V lost 0 bases to trimming and J lost 0 bases; unmatched junction nucleotides: 8. This CDR3 contains 18 residues.

This clonotype was counted between two and nine times. The V gene is TRBV20-1, the J gene TRBJ1-5, with D maybe TRBD1 (6 bases). Trimming removed 3 bases from V and 7 bases from J, with 16 bases in between. CDR3 length: 14 residues. Germline V lookup: CDR1 DFQATT, CDR2 SNEGSKA (reference sequence). The CDR3 sequence: CSARGAGGGQPQHF. The CDR3 nucleotides are TGCAGTGCTAGGGGGGCTGGGGGAGGACAGCCCCAGCATTTT.

The chain joins TRBV7-8 to TRBJ2-3; 15 bases fit TRBD2. The germline V gene has CDR1 SGHVS and CDR2 FQNEAQ. CDR3 length: 17 residues. Trimming at V came to 5 bases and at J to 6 bases, leaving 9 bases not matched to a gene. This CDR3 is CASSPRTSGRAMDTQYF. CDR3 bases: TGTGCCAGCAGCCCGCGGACTAGCGGGAGGGCCATGGATACGCAGTATTTT.

The sample holds a few counts of this clonotype. In DNA, the CDR3 is TGTGCCTGGAGACTGACAGGGCCCACCTCGGGGACTGAAGCTTTCTTT. Protein: CAWRLTGPTSGTEAFF. The V and J genes are TRBV30 and TRBJ1-1, with 7 positions matching TRBD1. This CDR3 spans 16 amino acids. Germline V gives CDR1 GTSNPN, CDR2 SVGIG (reference sequence). V trimming: 3 bases; J trimming: 5 bases; junction bases outside the gene matches: 15.

The chain is built from TRBV20-1 and TRBJ2-7, with D uncertain. This CDR3 region has 14 residues. V dropped 4 bases and J dropped 6 bases, with 19 bases sitting between them. From germline, CDR1 is DFQATT and CDR2 SNEGSKA (reference sequence). The CDR3 loop reads CSAKDPVGVCEQYF. CDR3 in DNA: TGCAGTGCTAAAGACCCCGTTGGGGTTTGCGAGCAGTACTTC.

The chain carries TRBV5-1 and TRBJ2-3; possibly TRBD1 for D (6 bases). The CDR3 is made up of 14 amino acids. The germline V gene has CDR1 SGHRS and CDR2 YFSETQ. The ends were cut back, 3 bases at V and 4 bases at J, with 12 bases in the middle. CDR3: CASSWSGQSDTQYF. The CDR3 DNA sequence: TGCGCCAGCAGCTGGAGTGGACAGTCAGATACGCAGTATTTT.

This clonotype was counted a few times. The V gene is TRBV6-5, the J gene TRBJ2-1; 9 bases map to TRBD2. V lost 5 bases to trimming and J lost 6 bases; unmatched junction nucleotides: 11. Germline V gives CDR1 MNHEY, CDR2 SVGAGI. This CDR3 region has 16 residues. The CDR3 DNA follows: TGTGCCAGCAGTCCCAATCCGGGACTAGCTCCCAATGAGCAGTTCTTC. This translates into CASSPNPGLAPNEQFF.

This chain joins TRBV4-3 and TRBJ1-1; D remains ambiguous. CDR1 and CDR2 from the germline V gene are LGHNA and YSLEER. This CDR3 comprises 15 residues. Between the trimmed V and J ends, which lost 0 bases and 0 bases, there was a span of 8 bases. The CDR3 sequence: CASSQDSHMNTEAFF. As DNA, the CDR3 is TGCGCCAGCAGCCAAGACAGTCATATGAACACTGAAGCTTTCTTT.

This clonotype was seen a few times. CDR3 region: CASSPPGLQETQYF. DNA of the CDR3: TGTGCCAGCAGCCCCCCAGGTTTGCAAGAGACCCAGTACTTC. The chain carries TRBV7-2 and TRBJ2-5; D is unclear. CDR3 length: 14 amino acids. Germline V gene sequence: CDR1 SGHTA, CDR2 FQGNSA. V dropped 5 bases and J dropped 2 bases, with 12 bases sitting between them.

V usage is TRBV11-2 and J usage is TRBJ2-7, with D possibly TRBD1 on 5 matching bases. The germline V and J ends were trimmed by 0 bases and 6 bases, with 12 bases remaining between them. Germline CDR1 is SGHAT and CDR2 is FQNNGV. The CDR3 covers 14 residues. The DNA for the CDR3 is TGTGCCAGCAGCTTAGAATGGCAGGGCGGCGAGCAGTACTTC. This encodes CASSLEWQGGEQYF.

The chain couples TRBV12-3 or TRBV12-4 to TRBJ1-3; no firm D call. Deletions cut 4 bases from V and 0 bases from J, with 7 bases between. The CDR3 is made up of 14 amino acids. The CDR3 is CASSSPGSGNTIYF. In nucleotides, the CDR3 is TGTGCCAGCAGTTCGCCCGGCTCTGGAAACACCATATATTTT.

This rearrangement joins TRBV4-3 to TRBJ1-2; D call uncertain. CDR3 length: 13 residues. Germline V gene lookup returns CDR1 LGHNA and CDR2 YSLEER. Trimming left V 2 bases short and J 8 bases short, with 12 bases between. For the CDR3, the DNA is TGCGCCAGCAGCCAACTCCATGGAAGCGGCTACACCTTC. It specifies CASSQLHGSGYTF.

This clonotype was observed a single time. The rearrangement joins TRBV7-8 to TRBJ2-3; D remains unclear. CDR1 SGHVS and CDR2 FQNEAQ come from the germline V gene. This CDR3 region has 12 residues. V dropped 0 bases and J dropped 7 bases, with 5 bases sitting between them. This chain's CDR3 is CASSLATNTQYF. The DNA of the CDR3 is TGTGCCAGCAGCTTAGCAACGAATACGCAGTATTTT.

The rearrangement uses TRBV5-4 and TRBJ2-3, with 8 positions matching TRBD1. Germline CDR1 and CDR2: SGHNT and YYREEE (reference sequence). CDR3 length equals 15 residues. Unmatched junction bases numbered 9, after V lost 4 bases and J lost 5 bases. Here the CDR3 reads CASSPGGGTGDTQYF. DNA for the CDR3: TGTGCCAGCAGCCCAGGGGGCGGGACAGGAGATACGCAGTATTTT.

The V and J genes are TRBV7-2 and TRBJ1-5; D may be TRBD1 (5 bases). CDR3 length: 17 amino acids. V was cut by 1 base and J by 2 bases, with 15 bases left in between. Germline V gene data show CDR1 as SGHTA and CDR2 as FQGNSA. The CDR3: CASSLGDLKKGNQPQHF. The DNA for the CDR3 is TGTGCCAGCAGCTTAGGGGACCTTAAAAAAGGCAATCAGCCCCAGCATTTT.

This clonotype was observed a few times. This chain links TRBV14 with TRBJ2-1; a weak D match, TRBD2 (6 bases). The germline CDR1 and CDR2 sequences are SGHDN and FVKESK. The CDR3 length is 14 residues. V was pared by 2 bases and J by 3 bases, with 8 bases between. CDR3: CASSQRDFYNEQFF. The DNA of the CDR3 is TGTGCCAGCAGCCAACGGGACTTCTACAATGAGCAGTTCTTC.

The V call is TRBV7-2, the J call TRBJ2-7; 12 bases are shared with TRBD2. After removal of 5 bases from V and 7 bases from J, the junction contained 9 bases not matched to a gene. The CDR3 sequence is 15 residues long. Germline V CDR1 and CDR2: SGHTA, FQGNSA. The CDR3 protein is CASSTRLAGEWEQYF. CDR3 nucleotide sequence: TGTGCCAGCAGCACAAGACTAGCGGGAGAATGGGAGCAGTACTTC.

This clonotype appeared many times. The chain uses TRBV14 and TRBJ2-1; D is perhaps TRBD1 (6 bases). The V gene's germline CDR1 is SGHDN and CDR2 FVKESK. The CDR3 totals 14 residues. The V end lost 2 bases, the J end lost 4 bases, and 9 bases lay between the germline ends. CDR3 residues: CASSQSRGYNEQFF. The CDR3 coding sequence is TGTGCCAGCAGCCAATCTAGGGGGTACAATGAGCAGTTCTTC.

This clonotype was counted ten times or more. The chain is built from TRBV3-1 and TRBJ2-1; D is possibly TRBD2 (5 bases). The CDR3 contains 13 residues. CDR1 and CDR2 (germline): LGHDT, YNNKEL (reference sequence). V gave up 2 bases and J gave up 7 bases, with 9 bases separating them. In DNA form, the CDR3 reads TGTGCCAGCAGCCAAACGCGGGCGAATGAGCAGTTCTTC. Protein: CASSQTRANEQFF.

In its sample, this clonotype was seen a few times. This chain connects TRBV6-6 to TRBJ2-7, with TRBD2 identical over 7 bases. Germline values: CDR1 MNHNY, CDR2 SVGAGI (reference sequence). The CDR3 has 12 residues. After removal of 9 bases from V and 5 bases from J, the junction contained 7 bases not matched to a gene. CDR3: CASRKTSDEQYF. The CDR3 coding sequence is TGTGCCAGTAGGAAAACTAGCGACGAGCAGTACTTC.

This clonotype appeared a few times. The chain links TRBV5-1 to TRBJ2-5; possible D gene TRBD2, 6 bases. The germline V and J ends were trimmed by 0 bases and 1 base, with 13 bases remaining between them. CDR3 length equals 16 residues. Germline CDR1 and CDR2: SGHRS and YFSETQ. Written as DNA, the CDR3 is TGCGCCAGCAGCTTGGCCGGGGGAGACGTCCAAGAGACCCAGTACTTC. Its protein is CASSLAGGDVQETQYF. Together with reference TRBV5-1 and TRBJ2-5, the CDR3 gives the full variable domain: KAGVTQTPRYLIKTRGQQVTLSCSPISGHRSVSWYQQTPGQGLQFLFEYFSETQRNKGNFPGRFSGRQFSNSRSEMNVSTLELGDSALYLCASSLAGGDVQETQYFGPGTRLLVL.

There are a few counts of this clonotype. This sequence joins TRBV12-3 or TRBV12-4 and TRBJ1-2; D gene unclear. With 3 bases removed from V and 0 bases from J, the gap between germline ends came to 5 bases. The CDR3 runs 13 residues. The CDR3 DNA is TGTGCCAGCAGTTTTGATTCTAACTATGGCTACACCTTC. Translated, it gives CASSFDSNYGYTF.